The T cell receptor beta chain described here comes from a study of blood T cell repertoires in COVID-19 (dated by TCRdb to about 2020). The study in broad terms: Samples from collaborators originated in the United States, Italy and Spain and spanned both the acute and convalescent phases of COVID-19. The prospective study material was composed of cDNA or gDNA derived from T cells, B-cell-depleted T cells, or PBMCs. Deeply sampled blood TCRbeta repertoires from subjects exposed to, actively infected with, or recovered from COVID-19 were included in the dataset. The repertoires were released in a freely available public database meant as a resource for research on the immune response to SARS-CoV-2. The samples were drawn from two sources: the first 160 participants of the ongoing ImmuneRACE study, and over 950 subjects contributed by 6 global collaborators. Sample metadata almost always included a de-identified subject ID, COVID-19 status, age in years and sex. Where available, HLA class I and class II types were taken from metadata supplied by the sample provider and were not determined by assay-based typing. The investigation overall reported the following: How much clinical and demographic metadata was included differed by source and by participant, and the metadata was provided uncurated.

Enrolling through a virtual design, the prospective study's participants ranged in age from roughly 18 to 89 years and lived across 20 to 25 United States geographic areas. In the prospective study, participants were assigned to cohorts based on the clinical history participants reported in a screening survey and a study questionnaire. For ImmuneRACE Cohort 3, a participant was defined as recovered based on two consecutive negative NP/OP PCR tests, clearance by a healthcare professional, or resolution of symptoms. Each participant in the prospective study had whole blood, serum and a nasopharyngeal or oropharyngeal swab collected by mobile phlebotomists. Participants in the prospective study had the option to provide additional blood draws and questionnaires over a roughly two-month period. Blood samples from the prospective study were shipped frozen or at room temperature prior to DNA extraction.

Notes on this clone: Its antigen is still unknown. Per-base qualities were not stored, and no clone one base away is much larger.

From a lookup of the germline V gene, CDR1 and CDR2 are MDHEN and SYDVKM. The CDR3 spans 14 residues, from the cysteine through the phenylalanine. The only DNA kept is the CDR3, 42 bases in frame from the first base. Trimming leaves V shorter by 7 bases and J shorter by 3 bases, with the junction holding 6 bases beyond the gene matches. TCRbeta CDR3 regions were amplified from genomic DNA using the immunoSEQ Assay, a bias-controlled multiplex PCR. For the original study's pipeline: The number of nucleated cells in each sample was estimated from the amplification of reference gene primers within the assay. To quantify the absolute abundance of each unique TCRbeta CDR3 rearrangement, sequence reads were collapsed and filtered. For each sample, productive Simpson clonality was calculated as the square root of Simpson's diversity index across productive rearrangements. Here the immuneACCESS table is served through TCRdb, limited to in-frame sequences with V and J called. Missing clones are a known gap in these copies; in checked studies unresolved V genes cover under half, and the rest lacks a known reason. D and trimming were read from the DNA, whereas the V and J calls and clone size are those reported in that table. The table for this sample lists 150,000 to 200,000 clones; 82% of them were counted only once. The ten most abundant clones make up roughly 10% of the sample.

The V and J segments used are TRBV28 and TRBJ2-3; a stretch of 8 junction bases matches TRBD2. The sequencing input was PBMCs or T cells enriched from blood (not recorded which). This TCR was sampled from a man aged 40-55 years who had recovered from COVID-19. The CDR3 region has the sequence CASIVSGETDTQYF. The sequence in DNA is TGTGCCAGCATCGTTAGCGGGGAAACAGATACGCAGTATTTT.